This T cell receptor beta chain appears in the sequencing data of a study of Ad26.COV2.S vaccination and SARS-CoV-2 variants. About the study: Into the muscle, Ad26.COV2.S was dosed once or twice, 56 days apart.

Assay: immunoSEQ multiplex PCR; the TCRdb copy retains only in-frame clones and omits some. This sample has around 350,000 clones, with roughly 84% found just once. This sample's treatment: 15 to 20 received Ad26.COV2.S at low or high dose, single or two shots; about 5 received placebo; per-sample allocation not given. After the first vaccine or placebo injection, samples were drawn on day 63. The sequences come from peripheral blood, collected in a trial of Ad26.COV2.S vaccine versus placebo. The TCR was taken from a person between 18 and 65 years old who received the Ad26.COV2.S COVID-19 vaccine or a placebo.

This chain's CDR3 is CASGPAGLMFEQYF. CDR3 coding DNA: TGTGCCAGCGGCCCGGCGGGACTGATGTTCGAGCAGTACTTC. V gene TRBV6-2 or TRBV6-3 combines with J gene TRBJ2-7; weak D call: TRBD2 (6 bases). CDR1 and CDR2 (germline): MNHEY, SVGEGT. CDR3 length: 14 residues. Trimming cost V 8 bases and J 6 bases, with 20 bases left between them.